Listed below are T cell receptor beta chains from one sample, sequenced in a study. TCRdb redid the calling of the 5' RACE reads with MiXCR, one entry per CDR3 protein. There are under 35,000 distinct CDR3 sequences in the sample; about 28% occur only once, and roughly 3.5% lies in the top ten. Sequencing used naive CD4+ T cells sorted from a lymph node. The source is a female donor with breast cancer. The CDR3 runs from the conserved cysteine through the conserved F or W. Each record gives: D gene, clone size, J gene, V gene, CDR3 protein, CDR3 DNA. The D gene is left open where the match is weak. Some rows mark clone size as missing; the rest say once, few, many or name a class of expanded clone.

d_gene: NA; abundance: few; j_gene: TRBJ1-1; v_gene: TRBV20-1; CDR3aa: CSARDETGEAFF; CDR3nt: TGCAGTGCTAGAGACGAAACGGGTGAAGCTTTCTTT
d_gene: NA; abundance: NA; j_gene: TRBJ1-1; v_gene: TRBV7-2; CDR3aa: CASSWRAGAEAFF; CDR3nt: TGTGCCAGCAGCTGGCGGGCGGGGGCTGAAGCTTTCTTT
d_gene: NA; abundance: many; j_gene: TRBJ2-3; v_gene: TRBV5-1; CDR3aa: CASSATSPGDTQYF; CDR3nt: TGCGCCAGCAGCGCGACCTCGCCGGGAGATACGCAGTATTTT
d_gene: NA; abundance: NA; j_gene: TRBJ2-5; v_gene: TRBV20-1; CDR3aa: CSAWTGQETQYF; CDR3nt: TGCAGTGCCTGGACCGGACAAGAGACCCAGTACTTC
d_gene: TRBD1; abundance: many; j_gene: TRBJ1-4; v_gene: TRBV6-5; CDR3aa: CASSYGGQGAEKLFF; CDR3nt: TGTGCCAGCAGTTACGGGGGACAGGGGGCTGAAAAACTGTTTTTT
d_gene: NA; abundance: many; j_gene: TRBJ1-6; v_gene: TRBV9; CDR3aa: CASSVAASGHSPLHF; CDR3nt: TGTGCCAGCAGCGTAGCGGCATCAGGTCATTCACCCCTCCACTTT
d_gene: NA; abundance: few; j_gene: TRBJ1-2; v_gene: TRBV4-1; CDR3aa: CASSQAGGRRGYTF; CDR3nt: TGCGCCAGCAGCCAAGCGGGGGGAAGGAGAGGCTACACCTTC
d_gene: NA; abundance: few; j_gene: TRBJ2-1; v_gene: TRBV4-1; CDR3aa: CASSRADDYRIYNEQFF; CDR3nt: TGCGCCAGCAGCCGAGCAGACGACTACCGAATTTACAATGAGCAGTTCTTC
d_gene: NA; abundance: many; j_gene: TRBJ2-5; v_gene: TRBV5-1; CDR3aa: CASSLGRETQYF; CDR3nt: TGCGCCAGCAGCTTGGGCAGGGAGACCCAGTACTTC
d_gene: NA; abundance: NA; j_gene: TRBJ2-5; v_gene: TRBV3-1; CDR3aa: CASRAGTQPVETQYF; CDR3nt: TGTGCCAGCAGAGCCGGGACCCAGCCGGTGGAGACCCAGTACTTC
d_gene: NA; abundance: few; j_gene: TRBJ2-5; v_gene: TRBV9; CDR3aa: CASTAYSGEDETQYF; CDR3nt: TGTGCCAGCACCGCATATTCTGGGGAGGACGAGACCCAGTACTTC
d_gene: TRBD2; abundance: NA; j_gene: TRBJ2-5; v_gene: TRBV6-5; CDR3aa: CASQLRTSRKQETQYF; CDR3nt: TGTGCCTCCCAACTCAGGACTAGCCGGAAACAAGAGACCCAGTACTTC
d_gene: NA; abundance: medium-sized; j_gene: TRBJ2-3; v_gene: TRBV15; CDR3aa: CATSGEGSGLTDTQYF; CDR3nt: TGTGCCACCAGCGGTGAAGGGAGTGGATTGACAGATACGCAGTATTTT